The TCR beta chain described here comes from a study of blood T cell repertoires in COVID-19. Turning to the study itself: Samples representing acute and convalescent COVID-19 were sourced from the United States, Italy and Spain. Sources were T cells, B-cell-depleted T cells, or PBMCs; the material itself was cDNA or gDNA.

The germline V gene encodes CDR1 LNHDA and CDR2 SQIVND (reference sequence). This CDR3 region has 15 residues. The V end lost 1 base, the J end lost 1 base, and 9 bases lay between the germline ends. Original methodology: Estimation of nucleated cell counts was performed using reference gene primer amplification. The method was immunoSEQ multiplex PCR; TCRdb's version includes in-frame clones alone and lacks a portion of them. D and trimming were read from the DNA, whereas the V and J calls and clone size are those reported in that table. The sample gives under 150,000 clones, approximately 85% of which show up once; around 9.9% is in the top ten.

J is TRBJ2-3 and V is TRBV19; possibly TRBD1 for D (5 bases). The clonotype was recovered from an elderly man with acute or convalescent COVID-19. The sequenced sample consisted of peripheral blood. In DNA, the CDR3 is TGTGCCAGTAGTATAGCAGGGTCGGGCACAGATACGCAGTATTTT. This translates into CASSIAGSGTDTQYF.